This T cell receptor (beta chain) was observed in a study of blood T cell repertoires in COVID-19. Turning to the study itself: Italy, Spain and the United States were the sources of the convalescent and acute COVID-19 samples.

Repertoires were generated with immunoSEQ multiplex PCR, while TCRdb's copy carries only in-frame clones and drops some. Among about 280,000 clones, approximately 83% were seen once, and the ten largest hold 2.1%. V lost 6 bases to trimming and J lost 9 bases, with 15 bases between them. CDR3 length equals 13 residues. The chain carries TRBV12-3 or TRBV12-4 and TRBJ2-1, with TRBD1 as a possible D gene (6 bases). Sequenced input: peripheral blood. The source of this sequence is a woman aged 25-40 years who had recovered from COVID-19. CDR3 loop: CASRTGDDPEQFF. CDR3 coding DNA: TGTGCCAGCAGGACAGGAGACGATCCTGAGCAGTTCTTC.